The T cell receptor (beta chain) described here comes from a study of response to subunit inactivated influenza vaccine. Study results and limitations: Few new T cells, the authors suggested, are recruited by each seasonal influenza vaccination.

The V gene's germline CDR1 is DFQATT and CDR2 SNEGSKA (reference sequence). Losses at the gene ends were 5 bases for V and 2 bases for J; bases not matched to a gene: 11. The CDR3 runs 15 residues. TCRdb passed the RT-PCR reads through MiXCR, listing each CDR3 protein once. The table shows over 750,000 distinct CDR3 sequences, with roughly 20% occurring only once. This clonotype was detected many times. Its antigen remains unidentified. The origin of this receptor is a man aged 50 to 59 who received an inactivated influenza vaccine. The chain combines TRBV20-1 with TRBJ2-5; TRBD2 agrees at 7 bases. This sample comprised PBMCs from blood, obtained around 5 days after vaccination. The CDR3 DNA sequence: TGCAGTGCTCTTACTTACGGGGGGACGCAAGAGACCCAGTACTTC. It codes for CSALTYGGTQETQYF.